This TCR beta chain was identified during a study of blood T cell repertoires in COVID-19. Study in general: Both acute and convalescent COVID-19 samples were obtained from the United States, Italy and Spain. T cells, B-cell-depleted T cells, or PBMCs provided the cDNA or gDNA that served as material.

Authors' analysis steps: For nucleated cells, counts were estimated from reference gene primer amplification. TCRdb's table, derived via immunoSEQ multiplex PCR, lists solely in-frame clones and lacks some. That table is the source of V, J and clone size, and D and trimming were worked out from the DNA. Counted here are more than 400,000 clones, approximately 83% occurring once; the ten biggest clones make up roughly 3.1%. This TCR was recovered from a human donor in a cohort sampled during active COVID-19. The source material was peripheral blood.

Written as DNA, the CDR3 is TGCGCCAGCAGCTTGGAACAGGGTGGGGAAAAACTGTTTTTT. This sequence encodes CASSLEQGGEKLFF. V usage is TRBV5-1 and J usage is TRBJ1-4; a possible D gene is TRBD1 (6 bases). CDR1 and CDR2 (germline): SGHRS, YFSETQ. V shed 0 bases and J shed 8 bases, with 11 bases lying between them. This CDR3 has 14 amino acids.